This T cell receptor (beta chain) is drawn from a study of early T cells in non-severe SARS-CoV-2 infection (dated by TCRdb to about 2021). Some background on the complete study: Bulk RNA from unsorted whole blood was used for TCR sequencing, so alpha and beta chains could not be paired.

The CDR3 starts with the cysteine, ends with the phenylalanine, and has 16 residues. Left in the record is the CDR3 DNA by itself, 48 bases read in frame from the first base. The germline V gene (reference sequence) specifies MNHNY as CDR1 and SVGAGI as CDR2. The germline ends are 12 bases apart after V is trimmed by 2 bases and J by 1 base. A case-control design nested within a healthcare worker cohort in London, UK, was used, with weekly nasopharyngeal swab PCR tests and blood sampling performed. Healthcare workers were enrolled in the week of the UK lockdown, from 23 to 31 March 2020, and were followed every week for up to roughly 15 weeks. In its sample, this clonotype was seen many times. Its antigen is still unknown. Per-base qualities were not stored, and no clone one base away is much larger. Receptors were amplified or captured by 5' RACE. The reads were generated on a NextSeq 500. The TCR library protocol attached unique molecular identifiers to individual cDNA molecules to correct for sequencing error and PCR bias. TCR alpha and beta chains were both sequenced, and the abundances of alpha and beta sequences in each sample were closely correlated with each other. The study's processing was this. V gene, J gene and CDR3 annotation of TCR sequences was performed with Decombinator V4. Expanded TCRs were defined as changing significantly between any two time points under a Poisson model with p below 0.0001. Abundances of TCRs were expressed as counts per million after normalisation to the total number of TCRs sequenced in each sample. TRAV1-2 paired with TRAJ12, TRAJ20 or TRAJ33 defined MAIT TCRs, while TRAV10 paired with TRAJ18 defined iNKT TCRs. VDJdb, accessed 1 November 2021, was searched for CMV, EBV and SARS-CoV-2 annotated TCRs, excluding TCRs annotated for multiple antigens. Starting from the raw public reads, TCRdb applied fastp trimming at Q25, assembled clones with MiXCR and retained in-frame beta chains. All rows with the same CDR3 protein become a single entry with the most common DNA and genes. TCRdb's processing, not the authors', yielded these V and J calls. The sample data list fewer than 30,000 distinct CDR3 sequences, and more than 4.5% of these were observed just once. The ten largest make up less than 4% of the sample.

What the study reported, not specific to this receptor: VDJdb matching was skewed toward anti-spike CD8 responses, so virus-specific expansions were likely underestimated and private and CD4 specificities were missed.

The receptor chain draws on TRBV6-6 and TRBJ1-5, with TRBD1 as a weak D call on 5 bases. Sequencing input: whole blood. The receptor's source is an adult who was a healthcare worker with PCR-confirmed SARS-CoV-2 infection or an uninfected control (not recorded which). In nucleotides, the sequence is TGTGCCAGCAGTTACCTCTTACCAGGGAGCAATCAGCCCCAGCATTTT. The encoded protein is CASSYLLPGSNQPQHF.